Listed below are T cell receptor beta chains from one sample, sequenced in a study of blood T cell repertoires in COVID-19. Libraries were prepared by immunoSEQ multiplex PCR; TCRdb keeps only in-frame clonotypes and omits some of them. Of about 64,000 clones in the sample, around four fifths are singletons; the top ten hold approximately 15%. Input material: peripheral blood. The receptors shown here come from a man between 60 and 75 years old with COVID-19, enrolled during active disease. Each CDR3 is given without its conserved first and last residue. Each record gives: CDR3 protein, J gene, D gene, V gene. D genes are given only for firm matches.

CDR3 protein: ASSFLRTGGETQY; J gene: TRBJ2-5; D gene: TRBD1; V gene: TRBV28
CDR3 protein: ASSKAGGLNEQF; J gene: TRBJ2-1; D gene: TRBD2; V gene: TRBV19
CDR3 protein: ASSPASGTGGKRGTDTQY; J gene: TRBJ2-3; D gene: TRBD1; V gene: TRBV27
CDR3 protein: ASRSGSLADTQY; J gene: TRBJ2-3; D gene: TRBD2; V gene: TRBV5-1
CDR3 protein: ASSLASSGNSYNEQF; J gene: TRBJ2-1; D gene: TRBD2; V gene: TRBV5-1
CDR3 protein: ASKAPAVDTIY; J gene: TRBJ1-3; D gene: -; V gene: TRBV28
CDR3 protein: ATGVGRANTEAF; J gene: TRBJ1-1; D gene: -; V gene: TRBV19
CDR3 protein: ASSRQGGDQPQH; J gene: TRBJ1-5; D gene: TRBD1; V gene: TRBV2
CDR3 protein: ATSRISGEKETQY; J gene: TRBJ2-5; D gene: -; V gene: TRBV15
CDR3 protein: ASSLGSPQETQY; J gene: TRBJ2-5; D gene: -; V gene: TRBV5-1
CDR3 protein: ATSNAGTGGGTQY; J gene: TRBJ2-5; D gene: TRBD1; V gene: TRBV15
CDR3 protein: ATVPEAAGYGYT; J gene: TRBJ1-2; D gene: -; V gene: TRBV10-3
CDR3 protein: ASSSLAGGVNEQF; J gene: TRBJ2-1; D gene: TRBD2; V gene: TRBV4-2
CDR3 protein: ASSLGGLRRKGNQPQH; J gene: TRBJ1-5; D gene: -; V gene: TRBV7-2
CDR3 protein: TSSQDRSSGANVLT; J gene: TRBJ2-6; D gene: -; V gene: TRBV1
CDR3 protein: ASSGALPYEQY; J gene: TRBJ2-7; D gene: -; V gene: TRBV12-3/TRBV12-4
CDR3 protein: ASSDTYSGANVLT; J gene: TRBJ2-6; D gene: -; V gene: TRBV2
CDR3 protein: ASSYQTGQGYT; J gene: TRBJ1-2; D gene: TRBD1; V gene: TRBV6-2/TRBV6-3